This TCR beta chain comes out of a study of beta chain features in type 1 diabetes. Background on the study: Healthy donors resembled patients in age, gender and cell yields.

Populations isolated by sorting all had purity greater than 95%. The investigators reverse transcribed all of the isolated RNA, so they sequenced expressed TCRB transcripts. Generated by immunoSEQ multiplex PCR, the TCRdb table keeps only in-frame clones and is missing some. Here the sample spans 450,000 to 550,000 clones, approximately 31% being singletons. The CDR3 length is 15 residues. The junction had 7 bases not matched to a gene; V was cut back by 5 bases and J by 2 bases. The germline gives CDR1 KGHSH, CDR2 LQKENI. Only a few counts were recorded for this clone. Sequenced sample: naive CD4+ T cells from blood. This clonotype was sampled from a man younger than 30 in good health. The chain carries TRBV18 and TRBJ1-1, with 8 positions matching TRBD1. CDR3 region: CASSLTDRENTEAFF. The DNA of the CDR3 is TGTGCCAGCTCATTAACGGACAGGGAAAACACTGAAGCTTTCTTT.